The 12 T cell receptor beta chains reported below all come from one sample, sequenced in a study of T-cell reconstitution after alpha-beta-depleted transplantation in children. Library preparation (for TCRbeta) was performed with unique molecular identifiers. One entry per CDR3 protein results from TCRdb running MiXCR on the PCR reads. This sample has around 700,000 distinct CDR3 sequences, with 13% found just once. The sample was PBMCs, taken before TCRalphabeta/CD19-depleted stem cell transplant. These receptors were taken from a girl aged 2 to 9 with congenital amegakaryocytic thrombocytopenia, due to receive a stem cell transplant.

This clonotype was seen at least ten times. The chain carries TRBV4-1 and TRBJ2-3; 13 bases fit TRBD2. CDR1 is MGHRA and CDR2 is YSYEKL in the germline V gene. CDR3 length equals 16 residues. Trimming at V came to 4 bases and at J to 3 bases, leaving 4 bases not matched to a gene. This chain's CDR3 is CASSPLTSGRTDTQYF. DNA for the CDR3: TGCGCCAGCAGCCCGCTGACTAGCGGGAGGACAGATACGCAGTATTTT.

This clonotype was picked up many times. At one of its ends the junction is not consistent with the germline gene, which may arise from a read error. The chain recombines TRBV20-1 with TRBJ1-1; 8 nucleotides line up with TRBD1. This CDR3 has 13 amino acids. Germline V gives CDR1 DFQATT, CDR2 SNEGSKA (reference sequence). The CDR3 reads CSPRQGMNTEAFF. CDR3 DNA sequence: TGCAGTCCTAGACAGGGGATGAACACTGAAGCTTTCTTT.

This clonotype came up many times. The CDR3 region is CASSYGHATYEQYF. As DNA, the CDR3 is TGTGCCAGCAGTTACGGACACGCCACCTACGAGCAGTACTTC. The V call is TRBV6-5, the J call TRBJ2-7; D is possibly TRBD1 (5 bases). The CDR3 consists of 14 residues. Germline V CDR1 and CDR2: MNHEY, SVGAGI. The V end was cut by 2 bases, the J end by 2 bases, with 10 bases between.

In its sample, this clonotype was seen many times. V and J are TRBV28 and TRBJ2-7, with D perhaps TRBD2 (5 bases). CDR1 is MDHEN, CDR2 SYDVKM, per germline. The ends were cut back, 4 bases at V and 2 bases at J, with 12 bases in the middle. The CDR3 runs 14 residues. CDR3 nucleotide sequence: TGTGCCAGCAGTTCTTTACTAGTAGCCTACGAGCAGTACTTC. Translation: CASSSLLVAYEQYF.

This chain uses TRBV6-2 or TRBV6-3 with TRBJ2-3; 9 bases are shared with TRBD2. This CDR3 is 17 amino acids long. With 0 bases clipped from V and 4 bases from J, the junction kept 8 bases outside the gene matches. Germline V gene lookup returns CDR1 MNHEY and CDR2 SVGEGT. DNA for the CDR3: TGTGCCAGCAGTTACTCGAGAGCGGGAGGAGGCGCAGATACGCAGTATTTT. It yields the protein CASSYSRAGGGADTQYF.

Note on this clonotype: One end of the junction is discordant with germline, which a read error may explain. This rearrangement joins TRBV20-1 to TRBJ2-3; 8 bases map to TRBD2. CDR1 DFQATT and CDR2 SNEGSKA come from the germline V gene (reference sequence). The CDR3 runs to 15 residues. The CDR3, as DNA: TGCAGTGCTAGAGATCAGGCCGGGAGGGCCGATATGCAGTATTTT. Protein product: CSARDQAGRADMQYF.

The V call is TRBV5-1, the J call TRBJ1-4, with 7 positions matching TRBD1. CDR3 length: 16 amino acids. The V gene's germline CDR1 is SGHRS and CDR2 YFSETQ. V lost 0 bases and J lost 10; bases outside the gene matches: 12. The CDR3 sequence: CASSLDPDRASAKLFF. CDR3 DNA: TGCGCCAGCAGCTTGGATCCTGACAGGGCTTCGGCAAAACTGTTTTTT. Variable domain in full (rest from reference TRBV5-1 and TRBJ1-4): KAGVTQTPRYLIKTRGQQVTLSCSPISGHRSVSWYQQTPGQGLQFLFEYFSETQRNKGNFPGRFSGRQFSNSRSEMNVSTLELGDSALYLCASSLDPDRASAKLFFGSGTQLSVL.

At least ten counts were recorded for this clonotype. The chain is built from TRBV5-1 and TRBJ1-2, with TRBD1 matching over 7 bases. J lost 2 bases, V lost 4 bases, and 5 bases had no gene match. The CDR3 covers 14 residues. Germline V lookup: CDR1 SGHRS, CDR2 YFSETQ. CDR3 loop: CASSVTGLNYGYTF. As DNA, the CDR3 is TGCGCCAGCAGCGTGACAGGGTTAAACTATGGCTACACCTTC.

Ten or more counts support this clonotype. This chain joins TRBV10-3 and TRBJ2-4; D possibly corresponds to TRBD2 (6 bases). The CDR3 contains 18 residues. Per the germline V gene, CDR1 is ENHRY and CDR2 is SYGVKD. V was trimmed by 0 bases and J by 0 bases, leaving 15 bases between them. CDR3 sequence reads: CAISESVSGVLAKNIQYF. CDR3 nucleotide sequence: TGTGCCATCAGTGAGTCAGTTAGCGGAGTACTAGCCAAAAACATTCAGTACTTC.

The genes are TRBV20-1 and TRBJ2-2; D call uncertain. Germline loops: CDR1 DFQATT, CDR2 SNEGSKA (reference sequence). The CDR3 runs 14 residues. V was trimmed by 1 base and J by 3 bases, leaving 9 bases between them. CDR3 DNA: TGCAGTGCTAGAGCGCGGCAGCACACCGGGGAGCTGTTTTTT. Translation gives CSARARQHTGELFF.

Ten or more counts support this clonotype. The rearrangement links TRBV5-1 to TRBJ2-5, with TRBD2 matching 7 bases. The CDR3 contains 16 residues. The V segment lost 5 bases and the J segment 2 bases; nucleotides outside the gene matches: 12. Germline CDR1 is SGHRS and CDR2 is YFSETQ. The CDR3 sequence is CASSLPGLGGQETQYF. The DNA for the CDR3 is TGCGCCAGCAGTTTACCCGGACTAGGCGGGCAAGAGACCCAGTACTTC. The whole variable domain, remainder taken from reference TRBV5-1 and TRBJ2-5, is KAGVTQTPRYLIKTRGQQVTLSCSPISGHRSVSWYQQTPGQGLQFLFEYFSETQRNKGNFPGRFSGRQFSNSRSEMNVSTLELGDSALYLCASSLPGLGGQETQYFGPGTRLLVL.

The chain is built from TRBV3-1 and TRBJ2-1; D gene uncertain. Germline assignment: CDR1 LGHDT and CDR2 YNNKEL (reference sequence). There are 15 residues in the CDR3. The ends were cut back, 1 base at V and 2 bases at J, with 9 bases in the middle. CDR3 protein: CASSQGQLTYNEQFF. The CDR3 DNA is TGTGCCAGCAGCCAAGGTCAACTAACCTACAATGAGCAGTTCTTC.